This T cell receptor beta chain originates from a study of blood T cell repertoires in COVID-19. With V trimmed by 4 bases and J by 4 bases, 5 bases remained unmatched. Germline V gene data show CDR1 as KGHDR and CDR2 as SFDVKD. There are 15 residues in the CDR3. Some clones are missing from TCRdb's copy, which holds only in-frame ones; the method was immunoSEQ multiplex PCR. This sample has approximately 300,000 clones, with approximately 89% found just once. The material sequenced was PBMCs or T cells enriched from blood (not recorded which). The sequence was collected from a woman under 30 who had recovered from COVID-19. The chain joins TRBV24-1 to TRBJ2-1; 8 bases align to TRBD1. In nucleotides, the CDR3 is TGTGCCACCAGTGACGCCGGGACAGGTTACAATGAGCAGTTCTTC. Translating it yields CATSDAGTGYNEQFF.